The rows below give T cell receptor beta chains drawn from one sample of a study of blood T cell repertoires in COVID-19. Profiling relied on immunoSEQ multiplex PCR, and the TCRdb table lists in-frame clones only, not all of them. Here the sample spans 200,000 to 250,000 clones, approximately 91% being singletons. Source material: peripheral blood. These receptors were obtained from a man between 60 and 75 years old who had recovered from COVID-19. CDR3s include the opening cysteine and the closing phenylalanine or tryptophan. Each record gives: J gene, V gene, CDR3 protein.

TRBJ1-1 | TRBV5-1 | CASSPEGPPFKPEAFF
TRBJ1-6 | TRBV27 | CASTVTGTGTTSPLHF
TRBJ2-5 | TRBV11-1 | CASSSGLAGGVGTQYF
TRBJ2-5 | TRBV3-1/TRBV3-2 | CASSQAGNQETQYF
TRBJ2-1 | TRBV11-3 | CASSSSGGYNEQFF
TRBJ2-7 | TRBV9 | CASSVGGGGTYEQYF
TRBJ2-2 | TRBV15 | CATSRGLAGHTGELFF
TRBJ1-6 | TRBV18 | CASSPRQDSPLHF
TRBJ2-7 | TRBV19 | CASSISYSYEQYF
TRBJ2-1 | TRBV3-1/TRBV3-2 | CASSLRTGGNEQFF
TRBJ2-3 | TRBV5-1 | CASSLGIMRNTDTQYF
TRBJ1-4 | TRBV5-1 | CASSLGQGMINEKLFF
TRBJ2-1 | TRBV27 | CASSPRLAGGLYNEQFF
TRBJ2-5 | TRBV5-1 | CASSPGTSGGYQETQYF
TRBJ1-2 | TRBV19 | CASSIRRRYGYTF
TRBJ1-6 | TRBV7-2 | CASSTRGTNNSPLHF
TRBJ2-5 | TRBV6-2/TRBV6-3 | CASSQPGLAGAETQYF
TRBJ2-1 | TRBV11-3 | CASSLEEGSYNEQFF
TRBJ1-1 | TRBV7-3 | CASSRGLDTEAFF
TRBJ2-3 | TRBV7-2 | CASSWGTSGGTDTQYF
TRBJ1-2 | TRBV18 | CASSHGTLDRGYTF
TRBJ1-5 | TRBV12-1 | CASSPGTDSNQPQHF
TRBJ2-5 | TRBV3-1/TRBV3-2 | CASSRRTAGETQYF
TRBJ1-3 | TRBV6-6 | CASSFTGGASGNTIYF
TRBJ2-2 | TRBV27 | CASSQGFGGGTTGELFF
TRBJ1-1 | TRBV6-6 | CASNPGSDTEAFF
TRBJ2-7 | TRBV9 | CASSVSGVREQYF
TRBJ1-1 | TRBV6-5 | CASIQGLNTEAFF
TRBJ2-1 | TRBV6-2/TRBV6-3 | CASSYRGQGLVNEQFF
TRBJ2-7 | TRBV19 | CASSGGQNYEQYF
TRBJ1-4 | TRBV7-9 | CASSSGQFREKLFF
TRBJ2-7 | TRBV6-4 | CASSDSEPGQTYEQYF
TRBJ2-3 | TRBV28 | CASNVPGLSTDTQYF
TRBJ2-3 | TRBV5-1 | CASSGGHGSTDTQYF
TRBJ2-3 | TRBV28 | CASSIPGLAVLVGDTQYF
TRBJ1-1 | TRBV6-5 | CASLSFWANTEAFF
TRBJ1-2 | TRBV10-1 | CARRDRPLGGYTF
TRBJ2-7 | TRBV27 | CATAPVGGALEQYF
TRBJ1-3 | TRBV5-4 | CASSLEQGYSGNTIYF
TRBJ1-1 | TRBV24-1 | CATSGTTGNTEAFF
TRBJ2-3 | TRBV5-4 | CASSSGTSDTQYF